The T cell receptor (beta chain) under discussion was sequenced for a study of blood T cells in healthy people across ages. Regarding the study as a whole: It was not possible, with unsorted PBMCs, to conclusively compare naive and antigen-experienced cells. Per-million-T-cell TCR beta diversity fell roughly linearly with age.

V lost 4 bases, J lost 1 base, and 2 bases stayed unmatched. Germline assignment: CDR1 SGHTA and CDR2 FQGTGA. The CDR3 extends over 15 amino acids. For the second PCR, which ran for roughly 6 to 12 cycles, a sample-barcoded 5' primer and a J-beta primer mix were used. A single record per CDR3 protein comes from TCRdb applying MiXCR to the 5' RACE reads. Among some 1.1 million distinct CDR3 sequences, approximately 38% were seen once, and the ten largest hold 13%. To note about this clonotype: The target antigen is unknown.

This TCR was sampled from a man aged 18 to 35 in good health. The sample taken for sequencing was blood. This rearrangement joins TRBV7-3 to TRBJ2-3; 10 positions match TRBD1. The CDR3 is CASSWTGGRTDTQYF. The CDR3 DNA reads as TGTGCCAGCAGCTGGACAGGGGGACGCACAGATACGCAGTATTTT.